This TCR beta chain was obtained from a study of OX40 agonist ivuxolimab in advanced cancers. Notes on the study in general: Antigen specificity was not determined for the expanded peripheral T cells. Clonal expansion among partial responders at 0.1-3.0 mg/kg ranked near the lowest.

This clone has only a few counts. The antigen is undetermined. Repertoires were generated with immunoSEQ multiplex PCR, while TCRdb's copy carries only in-frame clones and drops some. The sample shows around 70,000 clones, roughly four fifths of them seen only once. Germline assignment: CDR1 MNHNY and CDR2 SVGAGI (reference sequence). V was cut by 4 bases and J by 6 bases, with 16 bases left in between. There are 15 residues in the CDR3. The genes are TRBV6-6 and TRBJ2-4, with a possible D match to TRBD2 (7 bases). Sequencing was performed on CD4+ or CD8+ T cells sorted from blood, taken in a trial of the OX40 agonist ivuxolimab. The origin of this receptor is an adult with an advanced solid tumor such as melanoma, head and neck, liver or kidney cancer. CDR3 sequence: CASSLGGGPGNIQYF. CDR3 nucleotides: TGTGCCAGCAGTTTAGGGGGAGGGCCCGGAAACATTCAGTACTTC.